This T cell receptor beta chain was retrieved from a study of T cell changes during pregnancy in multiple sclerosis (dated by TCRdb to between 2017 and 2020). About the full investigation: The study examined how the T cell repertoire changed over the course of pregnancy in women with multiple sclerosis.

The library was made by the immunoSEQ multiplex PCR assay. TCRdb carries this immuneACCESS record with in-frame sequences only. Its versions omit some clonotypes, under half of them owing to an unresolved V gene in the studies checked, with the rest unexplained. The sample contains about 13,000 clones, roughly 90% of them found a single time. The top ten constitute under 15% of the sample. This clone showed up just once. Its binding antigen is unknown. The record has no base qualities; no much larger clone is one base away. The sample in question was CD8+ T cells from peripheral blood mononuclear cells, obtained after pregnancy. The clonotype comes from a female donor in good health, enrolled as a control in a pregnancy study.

The DNA reads as follows: TGTGCCAGCAGTACAGGGACATCCGGCTACACCTTC. Translated, it gives CASSTGTSGYTF. The chain was built from TRBV7-9 and TRBJ1-2, and perhaps TRBD1 as D gene, on 6 matching bases. V loses 6 bases of germline sequence and J loses 8 bases, and the interval between the two ends is 13 bases. CDR1 and CDR2 are read off the germline V gene (reference sequence) as SEHNR and FQNEAQ. The CDR3, cysteine through phenylalanine, is 12 amino acids long. Left in the record is the CDR3 DNA by itself, 36 bases read in frame from the first base. With the rest looked up from the reference TRBV7-9 and TRBJ1-2 genes rather than sequenced, the full variable domain is DTGVSQNPRHKITKRGQNVTFRCDPISEHNRLYWYRQTLGQGPEFLTYFQNEAQLEKSRLLSDRFSAERPKGSFSTLEIQRTEQGDSAMYLCASSTGTSGYTFGSGTRLTVV.